This entry is about one T cell receptor beta chain. Assay: immunoSEQ multiplex PCR; the TCRdb copy retains only in-frame clones and omits some. The table records about 210,000 clones, approximately 86% of them present only once. Participant ages covered roughly 18 to 89 years across 25 or so US areas. Participants were placed into cohorts based on the clinical history they reported. The data were obtained in a study of blood T cell repertoires in COVID-19. At the level of the study: Collection of acute and convalescent COVID-19 samples took place in the United States, Italy and Spain.

The receptor was derived from a woman between 40 and 50 years old with acute COVID-19. The specimen was PBMCs or T cells enriched from blood (not recorded which).

The CDR3 DNA follows: TGCGCCAGCAGCTTGGCCGTGGGCAGCTCCTATAATTCACCCCTCCACTTT. It specifies CASSLAVGSSYNSPLHF. V and J are TRBV5-1 and TRBJ1-6; D not certain. The CDR3 contains 17 residues. Germline CDR1 SGHRS, CDR2 YFSETQ. V lost 0 bases and J 0 bases, leaving 10 bases between the germline ends.